The T cell receptor (beta chain) described here comes from a study of post-analysis software for immune sequencing data. Looking at the study overall: Relapsing-remitting, secondary progressive and progressive-relapsing forms made up the multiple sclerosis disease courses. Study results and caveats: Strong co-clustering by F measure was evident for samples that had been prepared in the same batch. The study found significantly lower normalized Chao1 diversity in multiple sclerosis patients than in controls. Compared with controls, patients had more of five TRBV segments, including TRBV5-6, TRBV5-1 and TRBV20-1.

Unique molecular identifiers featured in each of the TCR beta cDNA libraries. There were 1 to 10 million T cells, and some 500,000 cDNA molecules came from them. TCRdb re-called the PCR reads through MiXCR, storing one row per CDR3 protein. Among about 380,000 distinct CDR3 sequences listed, less than 40% were seen once. V was pared by 0 bases and J by 5 bases, with 7 bases of the junction left unmatched. The CDR3 has 16 amino acids. CDR1 and CDR2 (germline): SEHNR, FQNEAQ (reference sequence). As concerns this clonotype: The antigen remains undetermined.

Sequenced sample: blood. The chain uses TRBV7-9 and TRBJ1-1; TRBD1 aligns across 9 bases. The TCR originated in a girl aged 10-17 years with multiple sclerosis. The CDR3 loop reads CASSLAPGQGVTEAFF. The CDR3 DNA is TGTGCCAGCAGCTTAGCACCGGGACAGGGAGTAACTGAAGCTTTCTTT.